The clone carrying this T cell receptor beta chain was detected many times. The sample is drawn from a study of blood T cells in healthy people across ages. The authors ran a second PCR of roughly 6 to 11 cycles using a sample-barcoded 5' primer and a J-beta primer mix. TCRdb re-called the 5' RACE reads through MiXCR, storing one row per CDR3 protein. The profile shows 550,000 to 750,000 distinct CDR3 sequences, 20% to 25% of them singletons. The germline V gene encodes CDR1 MNHEY and CDR2 SMNVEV (reference sequence). Trimming removed 5 bases at V and 6 bases at J, with 11 bases between. This CDR3 contains 13 residues.

The sample was blood. J is TRBJ2-1 and V is TRBV27; a possible D gene is TRBD1 (6 bases). The TCR originated in a man aged 70 or older in good health. The CDR3 coding sequence is TGTGCCAGCAGTGTTACAGGGCCCAATGAGCAGTTCTTC. This codes for CASSVTGPNEQFF.